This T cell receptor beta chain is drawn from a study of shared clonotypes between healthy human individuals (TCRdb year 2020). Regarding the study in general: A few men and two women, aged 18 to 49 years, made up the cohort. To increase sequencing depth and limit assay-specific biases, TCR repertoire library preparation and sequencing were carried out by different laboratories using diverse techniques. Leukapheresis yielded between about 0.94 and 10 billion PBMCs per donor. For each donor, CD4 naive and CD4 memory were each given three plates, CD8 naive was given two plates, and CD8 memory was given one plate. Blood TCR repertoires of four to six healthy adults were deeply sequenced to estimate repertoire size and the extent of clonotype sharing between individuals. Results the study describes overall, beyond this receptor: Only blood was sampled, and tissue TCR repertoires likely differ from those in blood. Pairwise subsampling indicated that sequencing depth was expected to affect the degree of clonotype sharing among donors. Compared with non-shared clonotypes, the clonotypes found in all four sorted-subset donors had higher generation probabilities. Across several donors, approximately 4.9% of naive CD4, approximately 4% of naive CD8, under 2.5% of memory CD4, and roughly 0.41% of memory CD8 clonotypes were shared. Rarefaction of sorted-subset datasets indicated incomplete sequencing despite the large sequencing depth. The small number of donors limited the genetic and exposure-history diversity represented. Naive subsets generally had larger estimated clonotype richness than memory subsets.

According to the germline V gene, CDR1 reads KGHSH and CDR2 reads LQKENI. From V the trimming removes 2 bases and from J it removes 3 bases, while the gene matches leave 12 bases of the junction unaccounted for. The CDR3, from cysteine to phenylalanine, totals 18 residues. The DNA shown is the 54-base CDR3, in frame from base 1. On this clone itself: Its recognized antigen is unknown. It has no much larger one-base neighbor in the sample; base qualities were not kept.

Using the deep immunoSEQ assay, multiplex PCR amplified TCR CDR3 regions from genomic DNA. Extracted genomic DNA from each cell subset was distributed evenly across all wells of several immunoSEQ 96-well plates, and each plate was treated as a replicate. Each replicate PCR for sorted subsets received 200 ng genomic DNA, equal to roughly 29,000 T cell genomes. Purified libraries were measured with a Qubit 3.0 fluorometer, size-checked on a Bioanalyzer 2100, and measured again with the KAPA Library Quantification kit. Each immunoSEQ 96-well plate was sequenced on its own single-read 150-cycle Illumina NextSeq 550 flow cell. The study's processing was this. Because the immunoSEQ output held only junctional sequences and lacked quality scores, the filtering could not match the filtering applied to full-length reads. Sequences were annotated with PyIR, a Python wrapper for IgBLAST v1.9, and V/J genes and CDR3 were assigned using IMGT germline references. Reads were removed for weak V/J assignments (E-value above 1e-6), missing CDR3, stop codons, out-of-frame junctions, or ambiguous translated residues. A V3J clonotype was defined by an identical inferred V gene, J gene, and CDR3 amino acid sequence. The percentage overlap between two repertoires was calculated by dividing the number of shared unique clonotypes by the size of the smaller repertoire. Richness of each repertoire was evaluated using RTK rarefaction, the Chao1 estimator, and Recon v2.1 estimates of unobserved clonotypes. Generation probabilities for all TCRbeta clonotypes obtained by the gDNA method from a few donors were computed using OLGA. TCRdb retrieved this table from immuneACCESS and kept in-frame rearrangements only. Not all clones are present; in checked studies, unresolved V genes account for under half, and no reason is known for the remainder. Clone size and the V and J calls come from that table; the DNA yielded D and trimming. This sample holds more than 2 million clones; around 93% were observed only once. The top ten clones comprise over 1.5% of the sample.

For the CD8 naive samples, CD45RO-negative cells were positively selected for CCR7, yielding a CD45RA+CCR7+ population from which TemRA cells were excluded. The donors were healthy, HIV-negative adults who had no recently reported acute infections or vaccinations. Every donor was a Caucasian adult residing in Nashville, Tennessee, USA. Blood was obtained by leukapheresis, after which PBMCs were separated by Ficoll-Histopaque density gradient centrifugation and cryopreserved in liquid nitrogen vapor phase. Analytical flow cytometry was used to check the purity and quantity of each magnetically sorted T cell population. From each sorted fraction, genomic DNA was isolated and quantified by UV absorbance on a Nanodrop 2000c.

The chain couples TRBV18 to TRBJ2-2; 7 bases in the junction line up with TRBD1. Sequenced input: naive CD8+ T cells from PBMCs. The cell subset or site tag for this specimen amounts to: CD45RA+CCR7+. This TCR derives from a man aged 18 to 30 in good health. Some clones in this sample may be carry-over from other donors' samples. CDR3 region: CASSPSYVQGVDTGELFF. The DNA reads TGTGCCAGCTCACCAAGTTACGTCCAGGGGGTGGACACCGGGGAGCTGTTTTTT.